What follows describes a single TCR beta chain. The antigen is unknown. The read ends 3 residues before the CDR3 terminus; that terminus is restored from the germline J gene. This sample includes further DNA sequences coding for the same CDR3. CDR1 KGHSH and CDR2 LQKENI come from the germline V gene. The CDR3 runs 15 residues. The data were taken from a study of T cell clonality in common variable immunodeficiency. Method: immunoSEQ multiplex PCR; TCRdb's copy keeps in-frame clones and lacks some. The sample presents about 55,000 clones, none singletons. Patients and controls were mostly of Caucasian heritage. Study outcomes and limitations: Patient heterogeneity in the CVID cohort limited correlations between repertoire features and clinical complications. TCRbeta clonality was increased in CVID versus healthy controls. Fewer deletions and N-nucleotide insertions were reportedly seen in common variable immunodeficiency TCR beta sequences.

This clonotype originated in a person aged 18 to 75 in good health. V is TRBV18 and J is TRBJ2-2; the D gene is possibly TRBD1 (6 bases). The source material was peripheral blood mononuclear cells. The sequenced CDR3 bases are TGTGCCAGCTCACTCGGGCAGGGGTCGAATGAAAAG. Translation: CASSLGQGSNEK. The entire CDR3 reads CASSLGQGSNEKLFF.